The text below deals with one T cell receptor beta chain. This entry belongs to a study of blood T cell repertoires in COVID-19. As for the study in general: The cDNA or gDNA used as material had been derived from T cells, B-cell-depleted T cells, or PBMCs.

Method: immunoSEQ multiplex PCR; TCRdb's copy keeps in-frame clones and lacks some. The profile shows some 76,000 clones, under 95% of them singletons. The germline V gene has CDR1 KGHSH and CDR2 LQKENI. V shed 3 bases and J shed 4 bases, with 7 bases lying between them. The CDR3 covers 13 residues. J is TRBJ2-1 and V is TRBV18; a weak D match, TRBD1 (5 bases). This receptor was taken from a human donor in a cohort sampled during active COVID-19. Sequencing used peripheral blood. The CDR3 here is CASSPPGYNEQFF. CDR3 coding DNA: TGTGCCAGCTCACCTCCAGGGTACAATGAGCAGTTCTTC.